The source of this TCR beta chain is a study of regulatory T cells in long-lasting Graves disease. As for this clonotype: Its cognate antigen is unknown.

Study results and caveats: Repertoires from persistent disease leaned toward TRBV28, TRBJ1-2 and TRBJ2-5. Relative to newly diagnosed Graves' patients, persistent ones had lower TCR diversity.

With iRepertoire HTBI primers and Arm-PCR of CDR3 regions, TCR beta libraries were built. As handled by the study authors: Sample data revealed approximately 60 TRBV and under 15 TRBJ segments. TCRdb ran MiXCR on the multiplex PCR reads and lists one entry per CDR3 protein. TCRdb, not the authors, supplied the V and J calls. This table holds more than 650,000 distinct CDR3 sequences, around 30% found once. Germline V gene lookup returns CDR1 MNHEY and CDR2 SVGEGT. Unmatched junction bases numbered 10, after V lost 2 bases and J lost 1 base. This CDR3 has 17 residues. Specified time point: persistent/refractory GD, antithyroid drugs over 5 years with positive TRAb. RNA from PBMCs was the source of the TCR library. Graves' disease diagnoses followed American Thyroid Association guidelines.

The sequence was collected from a female donor with Graves disease. The rearrangement links TRBV6-2 or TRBV6-3 to TRBJ2-5; 7 bases line up with TRBD2. The sequencing here drew on peripheral blood mononuclear cells (PBMCs), taken when the disease was refractory, from a patient treated with antithyroid drugs. The DNA for the CDR3 is TGTGCCAGCAGTTACCCTCCGGAGGGCGGGAGCCAAGAGACCCAGTACTTC. This encodes CASSYPPEGGSQETQYF.